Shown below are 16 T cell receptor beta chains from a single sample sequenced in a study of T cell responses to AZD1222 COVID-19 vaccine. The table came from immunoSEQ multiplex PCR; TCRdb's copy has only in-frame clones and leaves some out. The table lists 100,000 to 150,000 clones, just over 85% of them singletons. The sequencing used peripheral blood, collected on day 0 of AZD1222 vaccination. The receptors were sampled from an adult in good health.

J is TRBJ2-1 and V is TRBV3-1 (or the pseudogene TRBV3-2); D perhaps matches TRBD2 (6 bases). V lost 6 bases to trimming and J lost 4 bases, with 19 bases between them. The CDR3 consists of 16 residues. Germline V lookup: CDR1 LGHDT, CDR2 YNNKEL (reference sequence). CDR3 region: CASRLPHPGEYNEQFF. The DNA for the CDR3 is TGTGCCAGCAGACTTCCCCACCCGGGGGAGTACAATGAGCAGTTCTTC.

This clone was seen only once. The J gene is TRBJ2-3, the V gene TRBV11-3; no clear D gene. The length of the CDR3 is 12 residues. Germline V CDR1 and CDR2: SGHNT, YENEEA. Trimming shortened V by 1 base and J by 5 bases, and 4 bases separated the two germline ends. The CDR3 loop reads CASSLGGDTQYF. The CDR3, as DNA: TGTGCCAGCAGCTTAGGAGGAGATACGCAGTATTTT.

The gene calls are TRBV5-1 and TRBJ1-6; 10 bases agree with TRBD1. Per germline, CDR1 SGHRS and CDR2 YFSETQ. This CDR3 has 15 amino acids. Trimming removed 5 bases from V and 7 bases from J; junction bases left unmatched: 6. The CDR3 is CASRRGQGENSPLHF. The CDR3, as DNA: TGCGCCAGCAGGAGAGGACAGGGGGAAAATTCACCCCTCCACTTT. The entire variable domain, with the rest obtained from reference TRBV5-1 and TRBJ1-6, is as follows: KAGVTQTPRYLIKTRGQQVTLSCSPISGHRSVSWYQQTPGQGLQFLFEYFSETQRNKGNFPGRFSGRQFSNSRSEMNVSTLELGDSALYLCASRRGQGENSPLHFGNGTRLTVT.

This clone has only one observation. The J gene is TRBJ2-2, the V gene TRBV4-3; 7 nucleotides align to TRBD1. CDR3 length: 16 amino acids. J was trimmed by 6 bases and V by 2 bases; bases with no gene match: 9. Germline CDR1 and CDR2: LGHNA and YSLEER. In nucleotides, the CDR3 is TGCGCCAGCAGCCAATTGACAGGGATGGGGGCCGGGGAGCTGTTTTTT. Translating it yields CASSQLTGMGAGELFF.

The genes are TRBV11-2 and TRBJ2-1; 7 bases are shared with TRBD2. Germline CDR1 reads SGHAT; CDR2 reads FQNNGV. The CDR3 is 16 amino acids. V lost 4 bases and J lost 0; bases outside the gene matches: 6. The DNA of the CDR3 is TGTGCCAGCAGCTCCTCTCTAGCGGCCTCCTACAATGAGCAGTTCTTC. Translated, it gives CASSSSLAASYNEQFF.

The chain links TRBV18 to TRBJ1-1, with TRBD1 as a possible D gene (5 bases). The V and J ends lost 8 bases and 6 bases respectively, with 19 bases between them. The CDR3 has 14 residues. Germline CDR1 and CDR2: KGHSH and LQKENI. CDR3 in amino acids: CASHDIQDFSEAFF. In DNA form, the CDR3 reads TGTGCCAGCCACGACATACAGGACTTCTCTGAAGCTTTCTTT.

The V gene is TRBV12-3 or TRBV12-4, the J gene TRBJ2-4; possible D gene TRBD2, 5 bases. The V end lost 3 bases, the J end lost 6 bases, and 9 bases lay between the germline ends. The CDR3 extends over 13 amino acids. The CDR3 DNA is TGTGCCAGCAGTTTCCGGGATTTAAACATTCAGTACTTC. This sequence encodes CASSFRDLNIQYF.

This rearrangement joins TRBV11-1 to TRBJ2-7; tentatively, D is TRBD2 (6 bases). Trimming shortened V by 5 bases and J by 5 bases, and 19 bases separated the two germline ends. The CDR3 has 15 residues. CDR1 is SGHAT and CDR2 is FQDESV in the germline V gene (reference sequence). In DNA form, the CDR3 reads TGTGCCAGCAGCCCACAGCTACTAGCTGTACACGAGCAGTACTTC. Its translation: CASSPQLLAVHEQYF.

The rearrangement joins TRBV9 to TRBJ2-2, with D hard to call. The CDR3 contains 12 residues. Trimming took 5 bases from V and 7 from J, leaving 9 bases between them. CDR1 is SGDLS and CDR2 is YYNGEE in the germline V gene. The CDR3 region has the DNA TGTGCCAGCAGTCAGCCCGGCGGGGAGCTGTTTTTT. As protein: CASSQPGGELFF.

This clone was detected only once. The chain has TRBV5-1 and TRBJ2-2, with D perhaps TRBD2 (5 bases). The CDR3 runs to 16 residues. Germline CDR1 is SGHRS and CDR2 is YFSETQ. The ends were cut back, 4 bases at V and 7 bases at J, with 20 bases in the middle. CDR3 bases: TGCGCCAGCAGCCCAGCGTTAGGTGGAGGCGTCGGGGAGCTGTTTTTT. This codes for CASSPALGGGVGELFF.

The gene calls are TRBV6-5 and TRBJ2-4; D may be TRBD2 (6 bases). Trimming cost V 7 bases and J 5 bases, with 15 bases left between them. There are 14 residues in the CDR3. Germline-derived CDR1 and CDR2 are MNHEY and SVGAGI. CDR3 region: CASTRAGGENIQYF. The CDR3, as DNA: TGTGCCAGCACTAGAGCCGGGGGAGAAAACATTCAGTACTTC.

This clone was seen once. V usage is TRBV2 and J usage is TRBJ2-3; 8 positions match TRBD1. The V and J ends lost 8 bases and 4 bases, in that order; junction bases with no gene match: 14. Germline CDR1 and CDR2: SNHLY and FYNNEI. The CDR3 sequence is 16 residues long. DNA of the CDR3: TGTGCCAGCGACCCGCCGACAGGGGTAGGAGCAGATACGCAGTATTTT. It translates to CASDPPTGVGADTQYF. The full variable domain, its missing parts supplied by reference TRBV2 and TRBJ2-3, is EPEVTQTPSHQVTQMGQEVILRCVPISNHLYFYWYRQILGQKVEFLVSFYNNEISEKSEIFDDQFSVERPDGSNFTLKIRSTKLEDSAMYFCASDPPTGVGADTQYFGPGTRLTVL.

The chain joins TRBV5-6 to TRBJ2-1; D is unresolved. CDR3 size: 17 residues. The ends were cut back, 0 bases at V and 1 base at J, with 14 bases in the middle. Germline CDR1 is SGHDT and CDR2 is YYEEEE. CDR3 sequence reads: CASSLGVGVSSYNEQFF. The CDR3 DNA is TGTGCCAGCAGCTTGGGAGTTGGGGTAAGTTCCTACAATGAGCAGTTCTTC.

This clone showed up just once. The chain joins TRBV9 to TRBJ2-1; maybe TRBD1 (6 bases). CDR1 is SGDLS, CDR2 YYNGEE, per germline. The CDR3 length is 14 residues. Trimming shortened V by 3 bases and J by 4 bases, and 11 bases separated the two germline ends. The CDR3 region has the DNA TGTGCCAGCAGCGCCGGGACACTATACAATGAGCAGTTCTTC. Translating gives CASSAGTLYNEQFF. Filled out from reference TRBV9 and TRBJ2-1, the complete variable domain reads DSGVTQTPKHLITATGQRVTLRCSPRSGDLSVYWYQQSLDQGLQFLIQYYNGEERAKGNILERFSAQQFPDLHSELNLSSLELGDSALYFCASSAGTLYNEQFFGPGTRLTVL.

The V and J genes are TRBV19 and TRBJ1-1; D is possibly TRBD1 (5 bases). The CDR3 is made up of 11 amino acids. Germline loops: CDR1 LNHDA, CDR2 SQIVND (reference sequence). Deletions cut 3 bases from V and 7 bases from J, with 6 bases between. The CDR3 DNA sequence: TGTGCCAGTAGTATTGACAGTGAAGCTTTCTTT. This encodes CASSIDSEAFF.

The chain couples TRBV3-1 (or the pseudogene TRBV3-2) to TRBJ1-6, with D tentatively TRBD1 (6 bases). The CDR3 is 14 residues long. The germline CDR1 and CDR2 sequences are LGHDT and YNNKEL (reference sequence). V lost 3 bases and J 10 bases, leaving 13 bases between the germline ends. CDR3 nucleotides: TGTGCCAGCAGCCAGCCAGGGGTACGGTCACCCCTCCACTTT. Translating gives CASSQPGVRSPLHF.